Below are 7 T cell receptor beta chains sequenced from a single sample in a study of CD8 T cells in ankylosing spondylitis. MiXCR, run by TCRdb on the 5' RACE reads, gives a single entry per CDR3 protein. Altogether roughly 180,000 distinct CDR3 sequences are present, about 13% being singletons, with the ten largest covering 16%. The sequenced material came from blood, either unsorted or a sorted T cell fraction (not recorded which). Receptors originate from a male donor with ankylosing spondylitis or in good health (not recorded which).

This clonotype was picked up many times. The V and J genes are TRBV28 and TRBJ2-7, with TRBD1 matching over 8 bases. Germline V CDR1 and CDR2: MDHEN, SYDVKM. V was clipped by 6 bases and J by 3 bases; unmatched bases: 10. CDR3 length: 15 residues. Written as DNA, the CDR3 is TGTGCCAGCAGACCACTGGGACAGGCGAACTACGAGCAGTACTTC. Its translation: CASRPLGQANYEQYF.

This clonotype was recorded at least ten times. V gene TRBV3-1 combines with J gene TRBJ2-3; a weak D match, TRBD2 (5 bases). Trimming pared 1 base from V and 2 bases from J, leaving 7 bases between. The CDR3 is made up of 14 amino acids. Germline V gene data show CDR1 as LGHDT and CDR2 as YNNKEL (reference sequence). CDR3 in amino acids: CASSQGGYTDTQYF. The CDR3 nucleotides are TGTGCCAGCAGCCAAGGAGGGTACACAGATACGCAGTATTTT.

The rearrangement joins TRBV4-1 to TRBJ2-7; TRBD2 matches 8 bases. Trimming at V came to 0 bases and at J to 4 bases, leaving 8 bases not matched to a gene. The germline V gene has CDR1 MGHRA and CDR2 YSYEKL. The length of the CDR3 is 16 residues. DNA for the CDR3: TGCGCCAGCAGCCAAGATTTCGACGGGAGGGTTTACGAGCAGTACTTC. Its translation: CASSQDFDGRVYEQYF.

The J gene is TRBJ1-1, the V gene TRBV7-9; 7 nucleotides agree with TRBD1. CDR3 size: 13 residues. CDR1 is SEHNR, CDR2 FQNEAQ, per germline (reference sequence). Trimming removed 5 bases from V and 7 bases from J; junction bases left unmatched: 7. CDR3 DNA: TGTGCCAGCAGCGCAGGGGGAAAAGGTGAAGCTTTCTTT. The encoded protein is CASSAGGKGEAFF. Full variable domain (remainder filled in from reference TRBV7-9 and TRBJ1-1): DTGVSQNPRHKITKRGQNVTFRCDPISEHNRLYWYRQTLGQGPEFLTYFQNEAQLEKSRLLSDRFSAERPKGSFSTLEIQRTEQGDSAMYLCASSAGGKGEAFFGQGTRLTVV.

This clonotype was counted many times. The rearrangement joins TRBV6-2 or TRBV6-3 to TRBJ2-1; D might be TRBD1 or TRBD2, each matching 5 bases. The CDR3 loop spans 14 amino acids. Germline V gene data show CDR1 as MNHEY and CDR2 as SVGEGT. With 6 bases removed from V and 0 bases from J, the gap between germline ends came to 9 bases. The CDR3, as DNA: TGTGCCAGCAGAGAGGGGACCTCCTACAATGAGCAGTTCTTC. Translation gives CASREGTSYNEQFF.

In this sample, this clonotype turned up a few times. The chain has TRBV7-4 and TRBJ2-7, with 7 nucleotides matching TRBD1. This CDR3 has 20 amino acids. Germline assignment: CDR1 SGHVT and CDR2 SQSDAQ. Trimming removed 1 base from V and 2 bases from J; junction bases left unmatched: 20. CDR3 nucleotide sequence: TGTGCCAGCAGCTTAGTCCGGCAGGGGGAGACCCCGAGACCCCCCTACGAGCAGTACTTC. Protein product: CASSLVRQGETPRPPYEQYF.

The V and J genes are TRBV18 and TRBJ2-3; D is tentatively TRBD1 or TRBD2 (5 bases each). In germline, CDR1 is KGHSH, CDR2 LQKENI. The CDR3 has 16 amino acids. V was cut by 3 bases and J by 2 bases, with 15 bases left in between. The CDR3 region has the DNA TGTGCCAGCTCACCGGGGGACGGAAGAATCACAGATACGCAGTATTTT. Translation: CASSPGDGRITDTQYF.